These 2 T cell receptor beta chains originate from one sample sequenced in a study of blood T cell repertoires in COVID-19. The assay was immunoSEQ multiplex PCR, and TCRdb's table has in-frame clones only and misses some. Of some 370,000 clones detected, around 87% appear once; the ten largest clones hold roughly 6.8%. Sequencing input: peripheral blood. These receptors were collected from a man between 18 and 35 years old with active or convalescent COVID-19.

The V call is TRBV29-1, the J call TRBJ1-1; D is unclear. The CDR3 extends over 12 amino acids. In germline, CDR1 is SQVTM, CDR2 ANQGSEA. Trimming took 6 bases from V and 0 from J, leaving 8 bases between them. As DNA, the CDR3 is TGCAGCGTCGCACAAGTGAACACTGAAGCTTTCTTT. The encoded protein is CSVAQVNTEAFF.

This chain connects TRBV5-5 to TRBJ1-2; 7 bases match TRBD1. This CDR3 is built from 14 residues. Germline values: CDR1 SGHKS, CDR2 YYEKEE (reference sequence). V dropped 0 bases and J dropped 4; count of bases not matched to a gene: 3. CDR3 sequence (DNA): TGTGCCAGCAGCTTGGCGAAGGGGGCCTATGGCTACACCTTC. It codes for CASSLAKGAYGYTF.